These T cell receptor beta chains were read from a single sample in a study of T cell repertoires in cytomegalovirus infection. Their recognized antigens are unknown. TCRdb ran MiXCR on the reads and lists one entry per CDR3 protein. The sample includes about 160,000 distinct CDR3 sequences, about 20% of them seen just once. Sequencing was performed on CD8+ T cells from cultured PBMCs, taken from culture after CMV antigen stimulation. The receptors stem from a human donor in good health (CMV status not recorded). Some clones in this sample may be carry-over from other donors' samples. The CDR3 runs from the conserved cysteine through the conserved F or W.

v_call cdr3_aa
TRBV10-3 CAISEHREVETQYF
TRBV15 CATSRGRGILGYTF
TRBV27 CASSSTGGYFEQYF
TRBV10-3 CAISPLKTGIRGYTF
TRBV12-3/TRBV12-4 CASSLGGGGTEAFF
TRBV6-2/TRBV6-3 CASSYVETETISNQPQHF
TRBV11-2 CASNYSPAGDTDTQYF
TRBV7-2 CASSLSQPYEQYF
TRBV4-2 CASSQEWRQGATGELFF
TRBV27 CASTAGAQETQYF
TRBV28 CASSPLKGGDVYTF
TRBV7-2 CASSLGPGQGLLGTIYF
TRBV7-9 CASRRQGAKETQYF
TRBV27 CASRNLGQLNTEAFF
TRBV6-2/TRBV6-3 CASSTYSASTLTDTQYF